Below, 15 T cell receptor beta chains from the same sample are listed, as sequenced in a study of CXCR3 chemokines and chemotherapy response in bladder cancer (dated by TCRdb to the early 2020s). The library was prepared using PCR. The reads were generated on an Illumina HiSeq 2500. TCRdb reprocessing: public reads trimmed at Q25 with fastp, clones called with MiXCR, in-frame beta chains kept. Under each unique CDR3 protein, matching rows form one entry showing the most common genes and DNA. Within this sample are under 3,500 distinct CDR3 sequences, with roughly 26% of them counted one time only. Clones ranked in the top ten supply roughly 13% of the sample. Sampling was conducted from a patient whose treatment included neoadjuvant chemotherapy. These receptors were taken from a human donor with bladder cancer that did not respond to neoadjuvant chemotherapy.

This clonotype was picked up a small number of times. The V gene is TRBV2, the J gene TRBJ1-2, with unresolved D. Germline V gives CDR1 SNHLY, CDR2 FYNNEI. This CDR3 comprises 15 residues. Between the trimmed V and J ends, which lost 5 bases and 2 bases, there was a span of 15 bases. The DNA of the CDR3 is TGTGCCAGCAGTCCCCGAGAGACGGAAAACTATGGCTACACCTTC. Protein product: CASSPRETENYGYTF.

This clonotype ranks as medium-sized (0.01 to 0.1%). The chain links TRBV7-2 to TRBJ2-7; D may match TRBD1 or TRBD2 (5 bases each). The germline V gene has CDR1 SGHTA and CDR2 FQGNSA. The V and J ends lost 0 bases and 0 bases respectively, with 9 bases between them. The CDR3 consists of 15 residues. In DNA form, the CDR3 reads TGTGCCAGCAGCTTAGCTTGGGGGTCCTCCTACGAGCAGTACTTC. Its protein is CASSLAWGSSYEQYF.

This clonotype is medium-sized within its sample. The CDR3 sequence is CASSWTPPSGANVLTF. Here the CDR3 DNA reads TGTGCCAGCAGCTGGACACCCCCCTCTGGGGCCAACGTCCTGACTTTC. The chain carries TRBV5-4 and TRBJ2-6, with D maybe TRBD1 (5 bases). Trimming pared 3 bases from V and 0 bases from J, leaving 10 bases between. Germline assignment: CDR1 SGHNT and CDR2 YYREEE (reference sequence). The CDR3 sequence is 16 residues long.

This clonotype rates as medium-sized (0.01 to 0.1%). The rearrangement links TRBV7-2 to TRBJ2-1, with unresolved D. CDR3 length equals 14 residues. V shed 5 bases and J shed 4 bases, with 12 bases lying between them. From germline, CDR1 is SGHTA and CDR2 FQGNSA. In DNA, the CDR3 is TGTGCCAGCAGCCCTCGCGCCATTTACAATGAGCAGTTCTTC. This gives the protein CASSPRAIYNEQFF.

This clonotype is medium-sized. The rearrangement joins TRBV6-2 or TRBV6-3 to TRBJ2-5; 12 positions agree with TRBD1. From germline, CDR1 is MNHEY and CDR2 SVGEGT. This CDR3 contains 15 residues. With 6 bases clipped from V and 5 bases from J, the junction kept 7 bases outside the gene matches. In DNA form, the CDR3 reads TGTGCCAGCAGCGTACCGGGACAGGGGGCTGAGACCCAGTACTTC. Its protein product is CASSVPGQGAETQYF.

Concerning this clonotype itself: Only one base separates this from a far larger clonotype, so it likely reflects a read error. The V call is TRBV6-2 or TRBV6-3, the J call TRBJ1-2, with D possibly being TRBD1 (6 bases). The CDR3 is made up of 14 amino acids. CDR1 MNHEY and CDR2 SVGEGT come from the germline V gene. V was shortened by 8 bases and J by 8 bases, with 21 bases between the two germline ends. The CDR3 DNA is TGTGCCAGCGGCCCGTCCCGGGACATTCCGGGCTACACCTTC. Its protein is CASGPSRDIPGYTF.

The sample holds many counts of this clonotype. The chain employs TRBV12-3 or TRBV12-4 and TRBJ2-7, with D unclear. With 4 bases removed from V and 2 bases from J, the gap between germline ends came to 9 bases. The CDR3 covers 13 residues. The CDR3 nucleotides are TGTGCCAGCAGTTACCAGACCGCCTACGAGCAGTACTTC. This translates into CASSYQTAYEQYF.

This clonotype has ten or more counts. The chain couples TRBV20-1 to TRBJ2-1, with D unresolved. Germline V gives CDR1 DFQATT, CDR2 SNEGSKA (reference sequence). Trimming pared 2 bases from V and 2 bases from J, leaving 10 bases between. The CDR3 is 14 residues long. CDR3 sequence (DNA): TGCAGTGCTAGAAAGCTGAAGGCCTACAATGAGCAGTTCTTC. Its translation: CSARKLKAYNEQFF.

By share of the sample, this clonotype is medium-sized (0.01 to 0.1%). The rearrangement links TRBV29-1 to TRBJ1-2; D perhaps matches TRBD1 (5 bases). Trimming took 2 bases from V and 7 from J, leaving 11 bases between them. Germline CDR1 reads SQVTM; CDR2 reads ANQGSEA. The CDR3 is 12 amino acids. CDR3 sequence: CSVESGGGGYTF. In DNA form, the CDR3 reads TGCAGCGTTGAATCCGGGGGGGGTGGCTACACCTTC. Using reference TRBV29-1 and TRBJ1-2 for the parts outside the CDR3, the full variable domain is SAVISQKPSRDICQRGTSLTIQCQVDSQVTMMFWYRQQPGQSLTLIATANQGSEATYESGFVIDKFPISRPNLTFSTLTVSNMSPEDSSIYLCSVESGGGGYTFGSGTRLTVV.

CDR3 coding DNA: TGTGCCAGCAGCTTAGGGCAGTCTGGGGCCTACGAGCAGTACTTC. Translated, it gives CASSLGQSGAYEQYF. The chain recombines TRBV11-3 with TRBJ2-7; no clear D. Trimming took 1 base from V and 2 from J, leaving 12 bases between them. This CDR3 spans 15 amino acids. The germline CDR1 and CDR2 sequences are SGHNT and YENEEA.

Concerning this clonotype: A far larger clone is only one base removed, so a read error is likely. The V and J genes are TRBV6-1 and TRBJ2-3; the D is unclear. Germline V lookup: CDR1 MNHNS, CDR2 SASEGT. The CDR3 consists of 15 residues. CDR3 in DNA: TGTGCCAGCAGTTCACAAAGGGTGAGCACATATACGCAGTATTTT. Its protein product is CASSSQRVSTYTQYF.

Relative to its sample, this clonotype is medium-sized. The V call is TRBV19, the J call TRBJ2-3; D unclear. Trimming shortened V by 4 bases and J by 2 bases, and 7 bases separated the two germline ends. CDR1 and CDR2 from the germline V gene are LNHDA and SQIVND (reference sequence). The CDR3 has 13 residues. The CDR3 coding sequence is TGTGCCAGTAGTACCGGAAACACAGATACGCAGTATTTT. This codes for CASSTGNTDTQYF.

Turning to this clonotype: A single base is all that separates this from a far larger clone, so a read error is likely. This sequence joins TRBV6-5 and TRBJ2-1; 8 bases are a match to TRBD2. With the DNA end fitting TRBJ2-3 better, the J assignment may be wrong. CDR1 and CDR2 (germline): MNHEY, SVGAGI. The CDR3 is 15 amino acids. The CDR3 sequence: CASSSGLGGIDTQYF. The CDR3 region has the DNA TGTGCCAGCAGCTCGGGACTAGGGGGTATAGATACGCAGTATTTT.

By sample fraction, this clonotype is large. The chain joins TRBV19 to TRBJ1-1; D gene ambiguous. Germline CDR1 reads LNHDA; CDR2 reads SQIVND (reference sequence). The V gene lost 3 bases and the J gene lost 0 bases, with 11 bases spanning the gap. The CDR3 is 15 amino acids. The chain's CDR3 is CASSIGSGMNTEAFF. The CDR3 coding sequence is TGTGCCAGTAGTATCGGATCGGGGATGAACACTGAAGCTTTCTTT.

This clonotype was counted ten times or more. The rearrangement links TRBV15 to TRBJ2-1; TRBD1 aligns across 11 bases. V was pared by 2 bases and J by 0 bases, with 15 bases of the junction left unmatched. Germline V gene sequence: CDR1 LNHNV, CDR2 YYDKDF (reference sequence). The CDR3 is made up of 21 amino acids. CDR3 region: CATSRSIPGQGDLSSYNEQFF. The CDR3 bases are TGTGCCACCAGCAGATCCATTCCGGGACAGGGGGATCTGAGCTCCTACAATGAGCAGTTCTTC.